A selection of T cell receptor beta chains follows, all from one sample in a study of T-cell reconstitution after alpha-beta-depleted transplantation in children. A single record per CDR3 protein comes from TCRdb applying MiXCR to the PCR reads. The table records 40,000 to 55,000 distinct CDR3 sequences, about 9% of them present only once. This specimen was PBMCs, mostly from graft donor cells, taken 60 days after TCRalphabeta/CD19-depleted stem cell transplant. These receptors originate from a male patient between 2 and 15 years old who had a stem cell transplant for chronic granulomatous disease, so the T cells may come from the graft donor. Each CDR3 is given with its conserved first and last residue. D genes are given only for firm matches. Some rows mark clone size as missing; the rest say once, few, many or name a class of expanded clone.

clone size,J gene,D gene,V gene,CDR3 DNA,CDR3 protein
many,TRBJ2-5,.,TRBV29-1,TGCAGCGTTGACAGAGCGGCCCAGTACTTC,CSVDRAAQYF
.,TRBJ2-7,.,TRBV12-3/TRBV12-4,TGTGCCAGCAGACGACGGGGTCTGGGATTCTCCTACGAGCAGTACTTC,CASRRRGLGFSYEQYF
many,TRBJ2-3,TRBD2,TRBV9,TGTGCCAGCAGCGTAGCCTTAGCGGGAGGGGGCTTCACAGATACGCAGTATTTT,CASSVALAGGGFTDTQYF
.,TRBJ1-3,TRBD1,TRBV5-1,TGCGCCAGCAGCTTGTCGACAGGGGGCTCATCCTCTGGAAACACCATATATTTT,CASSLSTGGSSSGNTIYF
few,TRBJ1-3,TRBD1,TRBV2,TGTGCCAGCAGTGAGGATGACAGGGCTGGAAACACCATATATTTT,CASSEDDRAGNTIYF
few,TRBJ2-1,TRBD2,TRBV20-1,TGCAGTGCTGGCAGACTAGCGATCTACAATGAGCAGTTCTTC,CSAGRLAIYNEQFF
many,TRBJ1-2,.,TRBV20-1,TGCAGTGCTAAGCCACCAAACGACAAGAACTATGGCTACACCTTC,CSAKPPNDKNYGYTF
many,TRBJ2-7,.,TRBV28,TGTGCCAGCAGGCCCCTACGTGCGAGCTCCTACGAGCAGTACTTC,CASRPLRASSYEQYF
many,TRBJ2-7,TRBD2,TRBV6-5,TGTGCCAGCAGTTCCACAGGCCTAGCGGGCTCCTACGAGCAGTACTTC,CASSSTGLAGSYEQYF
many,TRBJ1-2,.,TRBV27,TGTGCCAGCGGATACGGAGCTAACTATGGCTACACCTTC,CASGYGANYGYTF
many,TRBJ2-3,.,TRBV2,TGTGCCAGCAGCTGGACTGGAAGCACAGATACGCAGTATTTT,CASSWTGSTDTQYF
.,TRBJ2-3,.,TRBV19,TGTGCCAGTACGGGGCGCGGATCAGATACGCAGTATTTT,CASTGRGSDTQYF
many,TRBJ1-3,.,TRBV21-1,TGTGCCAGCAGCTCACGGACAGGCTCTGGAAACACCATATATTTT,CASSSRTGSGNTIYF
many,TRBJ2-5,.,TRBV18,TGTGCCAGCTCGGTGGACAGTAGAGAGACCCAGTACTTC,CASSVDSRETQYF
many,TRBJ1-2,.,TRBV27,TGTGCCAGCAGCCAGGTGACAGGAGACGGCTACACCTTC,CASSQVTGDGYTF
.,TRBJ1-1,.,TRBV5-1,TGCGCCAGCAGCTACCAGCAGGCCGGGAACACTGAAGCTTTCTTT,CASSYQQAGNTEAFF
many,TRBJ2-5,TRBD2,TRBV27,TGTGCCAGCGGGGGACTAGCGGGACTCCAAGAGACCCAGTACTTC,CASGGLAGLQETQYF
many,TRBJ2-1,.,TRBV27,TGTGCCAGCAGCCCGTCTTCGGGCAATGAGCAGTTCTTC,CASSPSSGNEQFF
many,TRBJ2-7,.,TRBV6-4,TGTGCCAGCAGTGGGCGGGGTGGCTACGAGCAGTACTTC,CASSGRGGYEQYF
many,TRBJ1-2,TRBD1,TRBV28,TGTGCCAGTCGGGGACAGGGAGGTGGCTACACCTTC,CASRGQGGGYTF
few,TRBJ1-2,.,TRBV7-9,TGTGCCAGCAGCTTCCCACCCCAAGGGGGGGCCTATGGCTACACCTTC,CASSFPPQGGAYGYTF
many,TRBJ2-2,.,TRBV6-5,TGTGCCAGCAGTTACGAGGGGCCGGCCGGGGAGCTGTTTTTT,CASSYEGPAGELFF
many,TRBJ2-5,.,TRBV5-5,TGTGCCAGCAGGCCTGGTGGGGAGACCCAGTACTTC,CASRPGGETQYF
many,TRBJ2-7,.,TRBV4-2,TGTGCCAGCAGCCCCAAGGGAACCGGGACATACTACGAGCAGTACTTC,CASSPKGTGTYYEQYF
many,TRBJ2-3,.,TRBV3-1,TGTGCCAGCAGCCAGGGCGTTGGGCTAATCGCGCAGTATTTT,CASSQGVGLIAQYF
many,TRBJ2-1,.,TRBV7-7,TGTGCCAGCAGCTTAGGACTAGGGTTGGATGAGCAGTTCTTC,CASSLGLGLDEQFF
many,TRBJ2-1,TRBD1,TRBV6-5,TGTGCCAGCAGTTCGGCTCCGGGACAGGCCTCCTACAATGAGCAGTTCTTC,CASSSAPGQASYNEQFF
many,TRBJ2-1,.,TRBV28,TGTGCCAGCAGCCACAGGGTACCCTACAATGAGCAGTTCTTC,CASSHRVPYNEQFF
many,TRBJ2-7,.,TRBV14,TGTGCCAGCAAATGGGGGCCTAGCTCCTACGAGCAGTACTTC,CASKWGPSSYEQYF
many,TRBJ1-4,TRBD1,TRBV9,TGTGCCAGCAGCCCCACCGGGACAGTGAATGAAAAACTGTTTTTT,CASSPTGTVNEKLFF
few,TRBJ2-7,TRBD2,TRBV20-1,TGCAGTGCTAGTCACCCTGAGGCGGGAGACGGCTCCTACGAGCAGTACTTC,CSASHPEAGDGSYEQYF
many,TRBJ2-1,TRBD2,TRBV28,TGTGCCAGCAGTTCACGACTAGCCTTGGGCGAGCAGTTCTTC,CASSSRLALGEQFF
many,TRBJ2-7,.,TRBV9,TGTGCCAGCAGCGGCCAGGGTGCCTACGAGCAGTACTTC,CASSGQGAYEQYF
many,TRBJ2-3,.,TRBV20-1,TGCAGTGCGCCAAACCCGAGCACAGATACGCAGTATTTT,CSAPNPSTDTQYF
many,TRBJ2-3,TRBD1,TRBV5-6,TGTGCCAGCAGCACAGGACAGGGGCAGACAGATACGCAGTATTTT,CASSTGQGQTDTQYF
many,TRBJ2-1,TRBD2,TRBV20-1,TGCAGTGCTAGACGGACTAGCTCTTCCTACAATGAGCAGTTCTTC,CSARRTSSSYNEQFF
many,TRBJ1-1,TRBD1,TRBV27,TGTGCCAGCAGCCATCAAGACAGGGTGAACACTGAAGCTTTCTTT,CASSHQDRVNTEAFF
many,TRBJ2-1,TRBD1,TRBV29-1,TGCAGCGTGGTAGACAGGGGGCCCTACAATGAGCAGTTCTTC,CSVVDRGPYNEQFF
.,TRBJ2-2,.,TRBV12-3/TRBV12-4,TGTGCCATTTGGGGCGGGGAGCTGTTTTTT,CAIWGGELFF
many,TRBJ2-7,.,TRBV12-3/TRBV12-4,TGTGCCAGCAGAACTCCCTTGGGGGAGCAGTACTTC,CASRTPLGEQYF
.,TRBJ2-7,TRBD1,TRBV6-5,TGTGCCAGCAGTTACCCGGGACAGGGCGGCTACGAGCAGTACTTC,CASSYPGQGGYEQYF
many,TRBJ2-1,TRBD2,TRBV12-3/TRBV12-4,TGTGCCAGCAGTTTTATACTAGCGGGAGACAATGAGCAGTTCTTC,CASSFILAGDNEQFF
many,TRBJ2-2,.,TRBV7-8,TGTGCCAGCACGCGTTATCGAGGCACCGGGGAGCTGTTTTTT,CASTRYRGTGELFF
many,TRBJ2-7,TRBD2,TRBV3-1,TGTGCCAGCAGCCAAGGTGCGGGGGGACTCCACTACGAGCAGTACTTC,CASSQGAGGLHYEQYF
many,TRBJ1-2,TRBD1,TRBV27,TGTGCCAGCAGAGGACGACAGGGCCGGAATGGCTACACCTTC,CASRGRQGRNGYTF
many,TRBJ2-1,.,TRBV9,TGTGCCAGCAGCGTGAATGTGGGAGGCAGCGAGCAGTTCTTC,CASSVNVGGSEQFF